This TCR beta chain was captured by sequencing in a study of Ad26.COV2.S vaccination and SARS-CoV-2 variants. Sequencing used immunoSEQ multiplex PCR; TCRdb keeps in-frame clones, though not all of them. The repertoire holds approximately 340,000 clones, 92% seen once, with 3.9% in the top ten. This CDR3 spans 11 amino acids. Germline V lookup: CDR1 SGHTA, CDR2 FQGNSA. The V gene lost 2 bases and the J gene lost 4 bases, with 1 base spanning the gap. The rearrangement links TRBV7-2 to TRBJ2-3; no firm D call. Sequenced here: peripheral blood, sampled after recovery from COVID-19. This TCR was sampled from a human donor who had recovered from COVID-19. The CDR3 nucleotides are TGTGCCAGCAGCTTATCAGATACGCAGTATTTT. Its translation: CASSLSDTQYF.